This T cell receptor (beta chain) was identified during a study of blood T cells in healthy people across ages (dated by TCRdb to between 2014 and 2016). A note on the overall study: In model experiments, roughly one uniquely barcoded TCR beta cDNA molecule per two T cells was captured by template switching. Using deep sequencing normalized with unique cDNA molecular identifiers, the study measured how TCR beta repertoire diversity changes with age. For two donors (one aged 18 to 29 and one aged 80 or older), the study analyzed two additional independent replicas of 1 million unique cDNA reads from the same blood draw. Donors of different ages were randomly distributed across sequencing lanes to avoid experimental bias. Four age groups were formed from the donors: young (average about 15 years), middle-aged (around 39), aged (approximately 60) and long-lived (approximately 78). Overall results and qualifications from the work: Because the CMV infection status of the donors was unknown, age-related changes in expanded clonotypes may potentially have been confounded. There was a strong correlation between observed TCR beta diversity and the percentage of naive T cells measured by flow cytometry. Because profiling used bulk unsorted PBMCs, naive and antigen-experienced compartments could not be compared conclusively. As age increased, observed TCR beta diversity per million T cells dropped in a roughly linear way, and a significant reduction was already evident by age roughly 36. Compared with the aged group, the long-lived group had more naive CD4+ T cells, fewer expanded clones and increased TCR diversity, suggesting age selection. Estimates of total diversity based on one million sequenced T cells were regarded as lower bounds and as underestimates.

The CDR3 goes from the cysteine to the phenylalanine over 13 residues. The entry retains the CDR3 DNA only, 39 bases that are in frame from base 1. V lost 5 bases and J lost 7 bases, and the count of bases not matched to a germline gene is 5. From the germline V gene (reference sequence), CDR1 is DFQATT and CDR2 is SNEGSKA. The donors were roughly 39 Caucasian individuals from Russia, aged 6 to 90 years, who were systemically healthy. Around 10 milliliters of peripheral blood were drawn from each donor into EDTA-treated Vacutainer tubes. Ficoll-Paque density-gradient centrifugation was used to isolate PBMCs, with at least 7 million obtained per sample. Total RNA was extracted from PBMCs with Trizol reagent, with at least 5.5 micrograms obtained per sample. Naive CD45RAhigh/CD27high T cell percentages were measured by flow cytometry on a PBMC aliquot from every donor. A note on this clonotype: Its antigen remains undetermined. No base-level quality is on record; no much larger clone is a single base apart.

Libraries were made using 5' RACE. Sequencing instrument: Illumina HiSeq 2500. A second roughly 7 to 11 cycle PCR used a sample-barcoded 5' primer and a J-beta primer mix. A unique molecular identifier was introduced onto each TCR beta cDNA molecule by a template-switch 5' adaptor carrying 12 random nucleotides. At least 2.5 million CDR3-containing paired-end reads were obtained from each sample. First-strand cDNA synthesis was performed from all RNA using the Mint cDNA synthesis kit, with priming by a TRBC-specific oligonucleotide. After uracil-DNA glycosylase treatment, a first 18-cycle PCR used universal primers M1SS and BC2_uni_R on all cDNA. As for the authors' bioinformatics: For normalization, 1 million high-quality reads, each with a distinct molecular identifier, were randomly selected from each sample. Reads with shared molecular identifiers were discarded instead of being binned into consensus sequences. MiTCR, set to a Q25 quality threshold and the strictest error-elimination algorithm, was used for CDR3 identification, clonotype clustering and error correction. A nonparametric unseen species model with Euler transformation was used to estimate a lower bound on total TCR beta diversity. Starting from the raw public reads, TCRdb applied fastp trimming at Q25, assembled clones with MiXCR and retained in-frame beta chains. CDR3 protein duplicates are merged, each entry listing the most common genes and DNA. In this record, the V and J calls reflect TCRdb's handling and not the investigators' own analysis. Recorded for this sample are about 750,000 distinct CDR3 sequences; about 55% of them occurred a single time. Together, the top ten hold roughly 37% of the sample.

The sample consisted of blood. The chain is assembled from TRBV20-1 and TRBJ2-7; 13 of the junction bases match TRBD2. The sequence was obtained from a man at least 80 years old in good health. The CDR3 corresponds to CSAFPGLAGEQYF. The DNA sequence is TGCAGTGCTTTTCCGGGACTAGCGGGGGAGCAGTACTTC.